This TCR beta chain was recorded in a study of naive and memory T cell subsets. The study, taken as a whole, reports: TCRs were reportedly recovered from both biopsy types, mostly tuberculin test sites. Higher TCR numbers at tuberculin sites reflect T cell infiltration, per interpretation.

As regards this clonotype: Its target is not known.

The treatment: skin biopsy from PPD injection site in Mantoux-positive individual. A UMI-containing oligonucleotide was joined by 3' ligation to the TCR cDNA template. Individuals with a positive Mantoux test gave biopsies from PPD-injected skin. The CDR3 sequence is 16 residues long. The V segment lost 5 bases and the J segment 5 bases; nucleotides outside the gene matches: 7. Germline assignment: CDR1 LGHNA and CDR2 YSLEER. The SP2 primer and nested alpha and beta constant region primers amplified ligated cDNA in four rounds. For blood and skin samples, reverse transcription used TCR alpha and beta constant primers. TCRdb analysed the UMI-ligation and nested PCR reads with MiXCR anew, one entry per CDR3 protein. The sample contains more than 20,000 distinct CDR3 sequences, 5.5% to 7.5% of which appear only once.

Sequences were derived from skin, sampled from a tuberculin skin test site. This clonotype originated in an adult in good health. The chain recombines TRBV4-3 with TRBJ2-3; TRBD2 matches at 13 bases. CDR3 nucleotides: TGCGCCAGCAGCTCCGGACTAGCGGGAGCCCTAGATACGCAGTATTTT. This encodes CASSSGLAGALDTQYF.